These 3 T cell receptor beta chains share one sample of origin, sequenced in a study of shared clonotypes between healthy human individuals. Here immunoSEQ multiplex PCR was the method, and the copy in TCRdb shows in-frame clones only, minus some. The sample records some 1.4 million clones, roughly 96% being singletons. The source material was naive CD4+ T cells sorted from blood. The subset here: CD45RA+ positively selected. The receptors shown here come from a man aged 30 to 39 in good health.

As DNA, the CDR3 is TGTGCCAGCAGCTACCCCTTTAGGGACAGAGAGGACTATGGCTACACCTTC. Translating gives CASSYPFRDREDYGYTF. The rearrangement links TRBV7-9 to TRBJ1-2; 7 bases map to TRBD1. CDR3 length: 17 residues. The V and J ends lost 4 bases and 3 bases, in that order; junction bases with no gene match: 14. CDR1 and CDR2 from the germline V gene are SEHNR and FQNEAQ (reference sequence).

The chain employs TRBV18 and TRBJ2-7; 14 nucleotides line up with TRBD2. The V and J ends lost 6 bases and 9 bases, in that order; junction bases with no gene match: 13. Germline-derived CDR1 and CDR2 are KGHSH and LQKENI. This CDR3 region has 16 residues. CDR3 amino acids: CASSGTSGSPSSGQYF. The CDR3, as DNA: TGTGCCAGCTCCGGGACTAGCGGGAGCCCGTCTTCAGGGCAGTACTTC.

The rearrangement joins TRBV10-1 to TRBJ2-1; 9 bases align to TRBD2. The CDR3 is 15 residues long. V dropped 0 bases and J dropped 7; count of bases not matched to a gene: 4. CDR1 WNHNN and CDR2 SYGVQD come from the germline V gene (reference sequence). The CDR3 DNA follows: TGCGCCAGCAGTGAGTCGGCGCTAGCGGGAAATGAGCAGTTCTTC. It codes for CASSESALAGNEQFF.